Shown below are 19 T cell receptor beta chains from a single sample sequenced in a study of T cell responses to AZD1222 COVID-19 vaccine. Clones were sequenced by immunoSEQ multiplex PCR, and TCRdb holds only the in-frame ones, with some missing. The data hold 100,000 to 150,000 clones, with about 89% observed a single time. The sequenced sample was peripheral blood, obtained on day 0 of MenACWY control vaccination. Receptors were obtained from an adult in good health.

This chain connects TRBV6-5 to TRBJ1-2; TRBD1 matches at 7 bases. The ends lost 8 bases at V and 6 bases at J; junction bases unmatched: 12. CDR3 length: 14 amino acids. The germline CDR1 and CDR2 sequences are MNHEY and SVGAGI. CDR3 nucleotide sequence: TGTGCCAGCTTGGGCCTGACAGGGAGCGATGGCTACACCTTC. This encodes CASLGLTGSDGYTF.

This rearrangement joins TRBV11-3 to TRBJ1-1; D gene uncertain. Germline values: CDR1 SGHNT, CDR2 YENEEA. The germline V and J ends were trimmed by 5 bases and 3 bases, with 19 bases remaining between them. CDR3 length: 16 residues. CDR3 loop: CASSAIGRDWDTEAFF. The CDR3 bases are TGTGCCAGCAGCGCCATCGGGCGCGATTGGGACACTGAAGCTTTCTTT.

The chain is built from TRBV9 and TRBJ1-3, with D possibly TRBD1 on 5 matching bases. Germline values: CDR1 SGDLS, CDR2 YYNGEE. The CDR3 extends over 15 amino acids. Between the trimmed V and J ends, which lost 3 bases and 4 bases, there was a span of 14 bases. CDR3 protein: CASSGTGFTGNTIYF. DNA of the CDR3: TGTGCCAGCAGCGGAACAGGTTTTACCGGAAACACCATATATTTT. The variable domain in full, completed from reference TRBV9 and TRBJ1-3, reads DSGVTQTPKHLITATGQRVTLRCSPRSGDLSVYWYQQSLDQGLQFLIQYYNGEERAKGNILERFSAQQFPDLHSELNLSSLELGDSALYFCASSGTGFTGNTIYFGEGSWLTVV.

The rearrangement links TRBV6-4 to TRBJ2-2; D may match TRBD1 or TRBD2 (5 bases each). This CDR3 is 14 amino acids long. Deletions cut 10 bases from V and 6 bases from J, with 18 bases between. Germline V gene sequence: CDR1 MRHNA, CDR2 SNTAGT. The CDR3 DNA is TGTGCCACCTCACTCTTCGGGACCGCCGGGGAGCTGTTTTTT. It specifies CATSLFGTAGELFF.

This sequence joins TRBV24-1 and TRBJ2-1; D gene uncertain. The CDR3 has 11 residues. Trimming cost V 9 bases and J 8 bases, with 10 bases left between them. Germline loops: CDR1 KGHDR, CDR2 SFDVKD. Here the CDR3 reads CATGKVHEQFF. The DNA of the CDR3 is TGTGCCACCGGCAAGGTCCATGAGCAGTTCTTC.

CDR3 residues: CASSDKDTGELFF. CDR3 nucleotides: TGTGCCAGCAGTGACAAAGACACCGGGGAGCTGTTTTTT. The gene calls are TRBV6-4 and TRBJ2-2; D not resolved. Trimming cost V 2 bases and J 3 bases, with 4 bases left between them. Germline V gene data show CDR1 as MRHNA and CDR2 as SNTAGT. The CDR3 consists of 13 residues.

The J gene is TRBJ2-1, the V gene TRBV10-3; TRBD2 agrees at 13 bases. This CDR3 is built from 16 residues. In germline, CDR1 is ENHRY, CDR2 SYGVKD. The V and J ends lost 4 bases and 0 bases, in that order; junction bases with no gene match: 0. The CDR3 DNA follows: TGTGCCATCAGTGGGACTAGCGGGAGCTCCTACAATGAGCAGTTCTTC. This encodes CAISGTSGSSYNEQFF.

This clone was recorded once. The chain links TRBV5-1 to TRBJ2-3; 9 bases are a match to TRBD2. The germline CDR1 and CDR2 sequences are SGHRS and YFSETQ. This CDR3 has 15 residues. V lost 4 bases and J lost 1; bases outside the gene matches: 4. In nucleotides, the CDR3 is TGCGCCAGCAGCATGGGACTAGCTGGCACAGATACGCAGTATTTT. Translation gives CASSMGLAGTDTQYF.

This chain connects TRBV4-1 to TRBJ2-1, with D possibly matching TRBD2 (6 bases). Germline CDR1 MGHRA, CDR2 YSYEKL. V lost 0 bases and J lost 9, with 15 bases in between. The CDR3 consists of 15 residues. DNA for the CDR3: TGCGCCAGCAGCCAAGAGGTCGGGAGAAAGGGTGAGCAGTTCTTC. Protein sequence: CASSQEVGRKGEQFF.

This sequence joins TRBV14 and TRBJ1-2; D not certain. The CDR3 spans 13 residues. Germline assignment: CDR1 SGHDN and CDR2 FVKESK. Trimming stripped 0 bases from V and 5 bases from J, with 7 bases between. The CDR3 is CASSQDSQYGYTF. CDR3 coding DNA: TGTGCCAGCAGCCAAGATAGTCAGTATGGCTACACCTTC.

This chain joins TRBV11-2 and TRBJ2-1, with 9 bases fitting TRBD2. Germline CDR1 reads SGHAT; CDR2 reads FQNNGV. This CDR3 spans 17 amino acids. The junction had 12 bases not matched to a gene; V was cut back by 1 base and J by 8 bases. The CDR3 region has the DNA TGTGCCAGCAGCTTAGTTCCCCCTAGCGGGACGGAGGATGAGCAGTTCTTC. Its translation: CASSLVPPSGTEDEQFF.

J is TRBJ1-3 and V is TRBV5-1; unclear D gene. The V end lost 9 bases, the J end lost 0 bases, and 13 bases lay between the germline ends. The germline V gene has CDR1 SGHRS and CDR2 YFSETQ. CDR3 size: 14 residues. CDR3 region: CATSDGGSGNTIYF. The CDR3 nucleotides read TGCGCCACCTCGGACGGAGGCTCTGGAAACACCATATATTTT.

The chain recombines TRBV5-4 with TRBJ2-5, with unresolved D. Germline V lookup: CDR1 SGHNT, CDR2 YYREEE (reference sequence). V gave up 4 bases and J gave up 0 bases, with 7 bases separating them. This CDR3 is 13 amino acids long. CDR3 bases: TGTGCCAGCAGCGGCCAGTACCAAGAGACCCAGTACTTC. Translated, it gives CASSGQYQETQYF. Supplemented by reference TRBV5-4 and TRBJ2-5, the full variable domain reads ETGVTQSPTHLIKTRGQQVTLRCSSQSGHNTVSWYQQALGQGPQFIFQYYREEENGRGNFPPRFSGLQFPNYSSELNVNALELDDSALYLCASSGQYQETQYFGPGTRLLVL.

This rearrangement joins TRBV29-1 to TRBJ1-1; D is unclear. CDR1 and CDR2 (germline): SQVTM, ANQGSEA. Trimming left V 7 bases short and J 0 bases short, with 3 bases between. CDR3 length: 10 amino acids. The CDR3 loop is CSGVNTEAFF. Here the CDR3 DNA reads TGCAGCGGGGTGAACACTGAAGCTTTCTTT.

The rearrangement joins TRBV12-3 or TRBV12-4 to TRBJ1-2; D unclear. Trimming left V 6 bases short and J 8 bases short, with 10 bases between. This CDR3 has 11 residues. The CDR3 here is CASSLGRGYTF. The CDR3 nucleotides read TGTGCCAGCAGCCTAGGAAGGGGCTACACCTTC.

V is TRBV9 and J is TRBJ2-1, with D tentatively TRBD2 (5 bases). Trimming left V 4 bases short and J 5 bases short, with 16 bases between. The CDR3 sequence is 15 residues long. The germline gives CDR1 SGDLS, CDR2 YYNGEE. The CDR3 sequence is CASSLGITGDNEQFF. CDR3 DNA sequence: TGTGCCAGCAGCCTTGGGATAACCGGGGACAATGAGCAGTTCTTC.

The DNA of the CDR3 is TGTGCCAGCAGTTTAGGGACAGTCTATGGCTACACCTTC. Protein: CASSLGTVYGYTF. The V call is TRBV12-3 or TRBV12-4, the J call TRBJ1-2; D perhaps matches TRBD1 (6 bases). This CDR3 comprises 13 residues. The ends were cut back, 1 base at V and 4 bases at J, with 7 bases in the middle.

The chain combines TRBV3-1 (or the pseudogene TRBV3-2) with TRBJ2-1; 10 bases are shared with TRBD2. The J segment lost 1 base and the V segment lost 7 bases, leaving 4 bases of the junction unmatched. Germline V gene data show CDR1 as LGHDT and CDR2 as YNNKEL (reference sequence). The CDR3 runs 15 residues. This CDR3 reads CASTRTSGSYNEQFF. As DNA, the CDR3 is TGTGCCAGCACCCGGACTAGCGGTTCCTACAATGAGCAGTTCTTC.

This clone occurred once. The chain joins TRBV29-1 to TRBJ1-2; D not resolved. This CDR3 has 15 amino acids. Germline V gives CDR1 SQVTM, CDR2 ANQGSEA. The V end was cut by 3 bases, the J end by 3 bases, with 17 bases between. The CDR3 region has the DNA TGCAGCGTTGATCCGGGCACCGGGATTTACTATGGCTACACCTTC. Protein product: CSVDPGTGIYYGYTF.